This record concerns one T cell receptor beta chain sequence. Its antigen is currently not known. No base qualities exist here, and no much larger clone lies one base off it. The CDR3 runs 13 residues from the cysteine to the valine. The read is trimmed to its CDR3 DNA, 39 bases read in frame from base 1. The junction shows trimming of 8 bases on V and 2 bases on J, plus 13 bases between the germline ends. CDR1 and CDR2 (MNHNS, SASEGT) derive from the germline V gene. The cohort consisted of 600 to 750 healthy bone marrow donors. Cohort members were all nominally healthy when sampled, although unrecorded immune exposures were likely present. The donor was CMV seronegative and was included in the group of about 350 seronegative cohort members. Each donor provided a peripheral blood sample, and peripheral blood mononuclear cells were used for TCR beta sequencing. The Qiagen DNeasy Blood Extraction Kit was used to extract genomic DNA from the blood cell samples.

This entry is derived from a study of cytomegalovirus exposure and HLA in healthy donors (dated by TCRdb to 2015 to 2018). Describing the broader study: An earlier analysis of several hundred of the donors reported more than 250 Gb of sequence data and approximately 110 million unique TCR beta sequences from around 200 million T cells. The study used immunosequencing to profile the T cell repertoires of several hundred subjects and linked those repertoires to cytomegalovirus serostatus. All discovery cohort repertoires had been generated using a single sequencing platform. Both class I and class II loci were covered by HLA typing, at four-digit resolution. Genome-wide SNP genotypes for about three fifths of the roughly 670 donors were used in a later genetic analysis, which treated that subset as a discovery cohort. Alongside the repertoire data, information on donor age, sex, ethnicity and CMV serostatus was compiled. Along with the roughly 670-subject first cohort, a separate validation cohort of about 110 different subjects was used. The number of typed donors differed by locus: about 620-640 for A, B, C, DRB1 and DQB1; 500 to 550 for DQA1; 606 for DPA1; and around 490 for DPB1. A later analysis re-examined previously published TCR beta repertoires from more than 650 donors and added high-resolution HLA genotyping to investigate patterns of TCR occurrence. About 280 gigabases of sequencing data and around 88 million unique TCR sequences made up an early release that covered around 640 HLA-typed donors. An earlier analysis of 500 to 750 of the donors applied high-throughput TCR beta sequencing to assess whether each TCR beta V gene segment acted as functional or pseudogenic. Among the roughly 400 genotyped donors, more than 70% belonged to the genetic ancestry cluster associated with self-reported Caucasian donors. The study was designed to test whether signatures of past pathogen exposure could be identified by cataloging public T cell receptors. Among about 360 genotyped donors of the cohort, an average of approximately 240,000 unique TCR beta nucleotide sequences were sequenced per donor, around 20% of them non-productive. Because of strong linkage in the cohort, a handful of DR-DQ haplotypes were treated as single units for association and clustering. To predict cytomegalovirus infection status, the study brought together high-throughput TCR immunosequencing, statistical association of individual TCRs with disease status, and machine learning. Rather than drawing on any new phenotypic data, the later analysis identified candidate immune exposures from TCR beta sequences and the way those sequences occurred across donors.

Library preparation was by the immunoSEQ multiplex PCR assay. The multiplex PCR relied on a mix of 60 forward primers for TCR Vbeta segments and 13 reverse primers for TCR Jbeta segments. A multiplex PCR assay on genomic DNA amplified the CDR3 region of rearranged TCR beta genes. Amplified TCR beta libraries were sequenced as 87-base-pair reads on the Illumina HiSeq System. In the paper's pipeline: A later analysis tallied 75 million to 95 million unique TCR beta chains across the 666 repertoires, and some 10 million of those chains were shared by two or more donors. Raw reads were error-corrected and collapsed into unique sequences with a nearest-neighbor algorithm that merged closely related sequences to remove PCR and sequencing errors. To assign V, D and J gene segments, CDR3 sequences were aligned to IMGT reference sequences. For a sequence to be retained, at least a six-nucleotide match to both a V gene segment and a J gene segment was required. A rearrangement was called productive if the CDR3 had no stop codons and remained in frame with V and J, and every other rearrangement was called non-productive. Following IMGT convention, CDR3 was defined as the stretch from the second conserved V-encoded cysteine to the conserved J-encoded phenylalanine. In an earlier analysis of approximately 590 of the donors, sequences lacking an unambiguous match to a single V gene segment were excluded. An earlier analysis of a few hundred of the donors called V segments functional above 56.7% productive rearrangements and segregating when the between-donor standard deviation exceeded 5%. A statistical classification framework was built for diagnosing cytomegalovirus status from the catalog of TCR beta chain sequences. In a later analysis, TCR nucleotide sequences were compared against IMGT/GENE-DB human TR gene sequences so that V and J genes could be assigned. Using the TCRdist pipeline, a later analysis assigned CDR3 sequences along with most-parsimonious VDJ recombination scenarios. A later analysis defined each TCR beta chain by its CDR3 amino acid sequence plus V-gene family, and excluded reads lacking a unique V-gene family. In a later analysis, around 650 highly shared, low-generation-probability nucleotide sequences were removed to address suspected cross-contamination and a sequencing artifact. For each public chain, a later analysis derived a clonal expansion index from normalized ranks of inferred template counts within each repertoire. In a later analysis, generation probabilities were computed with a VDJ recombination model fitted to out-of-frame rearrangements, and the resulting probabilities were checked against IGoR. In a later analysis, hypergeometric tests were used to score TCR-TCR, TCR-HLA and TCR-CMV co-occurrence, with a repertoire-size bias correction applied to TCR pairs. False discovery rates were estimated in a later analysis by permuting HLA or CMV assignments 20 times. In a later analysis, co-occurring TCRs were grouped using DBSCAN, and TCRdist sequence similarity was added for clustering within HLA-allele-positive subsets. Repertoires with fewer than 30,000 or more than 120,000 public chains, plus five repertoires with anomalous nucleotide sharing, were excluded from co-occurrence clustering. Drawn from immuneACCESS, this table holds only the in-frame rearrangements with V and J called that TCRdb kept. Clones are partly lost; checked studies trace under half to an unresolved V gene and leave the rest unexplained. V, J and clone size are taken as reported in that table, and D and trimming were inferred from the DNA itself. The sample data list under 110,000 clones, and around 82% of these were observed just once. 1.6% of the sample lies in the top ten.

General conclusions and limits of the study: The presence/absence analyses assumed that sequencing depth was roughly uniform across donors, and that assumption may not be true. In a later genetic analysis, fewer N-insertions in productive TCRs were reported among donors in an Asian-associated ancestry cluster than the approximately 630-donor mean. Because HLA typing was unavailable for some donors at each locus, only the typed subset was used in association tests. Strong co-occurrence of HLA alleles, especially DR and DQ, made assigning TCR associations to individual alleles difficult. In this cohort, only TCR beta chains were sequenced, and detectable features were limited by the absence of alpha or paired-chain data. A group of highly shared sequence variants was considered likely to be a technical artifact of the sequencing pipeline. Linkage disequilibrium might explain the correlated functional status among segregating V segments, but an unknown experimental factor could not be excluded. The authors suggested that the approach could potentially be generalized to other disease states and immunological phenotypes. In a later analysis, the rate of TCR association differed among HLA loci, with DRB1 alleles having the most associated TCRs and HLA-C alleles having the fewest. Because counts were too low, around 17 rarely observed V segments, including chromosome 9 orphons, were left out of the earlier analysis of 587 of the donors. CMV serostatus was the only immune exposure information available for the cohort. Because the 87-base-pair reads could not distinguish some IMGT-functional V segments, including TRBV6-2 and TRBV6-3, those segments were excluded. A later analysis associated about 17,000 TCR beta sequences with specific HLA alleles at a false discovery rate of 0.05. An earlier analysis of 587 of the donors showed that most TCR beta V segments appeared in productive rearrangements either about 90% or about 30% of the time, which broadly matched IMGT annotations. Cytomegalovirus status was reported to be diagnosed by the classifier with high specificity and sensitivity in both the original and validation cohorts. In vitro tests confirmed that a few of the cytomegalovirus-associated TCR beta chains recognize cytomegalovirus antigens. A further reported finding was that TCR beta sequences accurately predicted the HLA-A and HLA-B alleles for most subjects in the first cohort. The study gave a list of roughly 150 TCR beta chains associated with cytomegalovirus. Several of the top co-occurrence clusters appeared to be linked to parvovirus B19, influenza, CMV and Epstein-Barr virus, according to a later analysis. Compared with equally common non-associated chains, HLA-associated TCR beta chains in a later analysis were more clonally expanded and had lower generation probabilities. While some public TCRs were present in many individuals, most TCR sequences turned up only very rarely across donors. Most CMV-associated TCR beta chains appeared to be HLA-restricted in a later analysis, and the HLA associations seemed to be driven largely by CMV exposure. In a later genetic analysis, a missense DCLRE1C variant was associated with V-gene and J-gene trimming of TCR beta chains, and the association was replicated in an independent cohort.

This TCR came from a middle-aged man in good health and CMV-seronegative. The chain couples TRBV6-1 to TRBJ2-7, and TRBD2 may be the D gene, going by 5 matching bases. Input material: PBMCs. DNA sequence: TGTGCCAGCCGGAGGACCCCGACCTACGAGCAGTACGTC. This codes for CASRRTPTYEQYV.